The 29 T cell receptor beta chains below were found in one sample sequenced in a study of shared clonotypes between healthy human individuals. Only in-frame clones appear in the TCRdb table, and some are missing; sequencing was by immunoSEQ multiplex PCR. Of millions of clones detected, over 85% appear once; the ten largest clones hold roughly 1.1%. Naive CD8 cells lacked CD45RO and underwent positive selection for CCR7, leaving out terminally differentiated effector memory CD45RA+ cells. What was sequenced was naive CD8+ T cells sorted from blood. These receptors were taken from a man aged 18 to 30 in good health.

The chain is built from TRBV7-9 and TRBJ1-2, with a tentative D call TRBD1 (6 bases). CDR3 length equals 15 residues. Germline lookup yields CDR1 SEHNR and CDR2 FQNEAQ (reference sequence). V was shortened by 5 bases and J by 6 bases, with 19 bases between the two germline ends. The CDR3 is CASSDDGGERNGYTF. For the CDR3, the DNA is TGTGCCAGCAGCGACGATGGGGGCGAGCGGAATGGCTACACCTTC.

A single count supports this clone. This may stem from a read error, because a much larger clone lies one nucleotide away. This chain joins TRBV11-2 and TRBJ1-2; a possible D gene is TRBD1 (6 bases). V was clipped by 4 bases and J by 4 bases, with 7 bases between them. The CDR3 has 12 amino acids. CDR1 is SGHAT and CDR2 is FQNNGV in the germline V gene. CDR3 DNA: TGTGCCAGCAGCTCGGACAGCTATGGCTACACCTTC. Protein sequence: CASSSDSYGYTF.

About this clone: This same CDR3 is encoded by further DNA sequences in the sample. V is TRBV6-5 and J is TRBJ2-7, with 11 bases identical to TRBD1. Trimming removed 4 bases from V and 3 bases from J; junction bases left unmatched: 2. The CDR3 spans 14 residues. In germline, CDR1 is MNHEY, CDR2 SVGAGI. The CDR3 DNA follows: TGTGCCAGCAGTTCCGGGACAGGGGGCTACGAGCAGTACTTC. Translating gives CASSSGTGGYEQYF.

Note on this clone: The same CDR3 can be traced to other DNA sequences in this sample. Written as DNA, the CDR3 is TGTGCCTGGAGTGTCCCACAATACGAGCAGTACTTC. The encoded protein is CAWSVPQYEQYF. This chain joins TRBV30 and TRBJ2-7; D remains unclear. The CDR3 runs to 12 residues. Between the trimmed V and J ends, which lost 0 bases and 4 bases, there was a span of 7 bases. Germline CDR1 is GTSNPN and CDR2 is SVGIG (reference sequence).

The rearrangement uses TRBV10-1 and TRBJ2-1; 10 positions match TRBD2. The ends lost 3 bases at V and 0 bases at J; junction bases unmatched: 5. This CDR3 has 17 amino acids. In germline, CDR1 is WNHNN, CDR2 SYGVQD (reference sequence). In DNA, the CDR3 is TGCGCCAGCAGTGATTCTAGCGGGAGAAACTCCTACAATGAGCAGTTCTTC. Translating gives CASSDSSGRNSYNEQFF.

The chain carries TRBV4-1 and TRBJ2-1; TRBD1 aligns across 9 bases. Germline values: CDR1 MGHRA, CDR2 YSYEKL. The CDR3 is made up of 15 amino acids. Trimming removed 0 bases from V and 9 bases from J; junction bases left unmatched: 6. The CDR3 DNA follows: TGCGCCAGCAGCCAAGATGTGGGACAGGGAATTGAGCAGTTCTTC. Translated: CASSQDVGQGIEQFF.

The V and J genes are TRBV4-3 and TRBJ2-2; D gene uncertain. CDR3 size: 13 residues. Germline V gene lookup returns CDR1 LGHNA and CDR2 YSLEER. The germline V and J ends were trimmed by 2 bases and 4 bases, with 5 bases remaining between them. The chain's CDR3 is CASSQQTTGELFF. CDR3 coding DNA: TGCGCCAGCAGCCAACAGACCACCGGGGAGCTGTTTTTT.

The V gene is TRBV10-2, the J gene TRBJ2-5, with D tentatively TRBD1 (5 bases). The CDR3 extends over 16 amino acids. The germline V gene has CDR1 WSHSY and CDR2 SAAADI. V lost 2 bases and J 7 bases, leaving 20 bases between the germline ends. The CDR3, as DNA: TGCGCCAGCAGTGAGGCCTCCGGACAAGAAAAAGGGACCCAGTACTTC. Encoded protein: CASSEASGQEKGTQYF.

As regards this clone: The sample has other DNA sequences that encode this CDR3 too. CDR3 protein: CASSLDTDYGYTF. CDR3 DNA: TGCGCCAGCAGCTTGGATACAGACTATGGCTACACCTTC. The chain joins TRBV5-1 to TRBJ1-2, with D unclear. The CDR3 is made up of 13 amino acids. Germline V gene lookup returns CDR1 SGHRS and CDR2 YFSETQ. The ends were cut back, 0 bases at V and 3 bases at J, with 6 bases in the middle.

The rearrangement links TRBV11-2 to TRBJ2-2; TRBD1 matches 11 bases. This CDR3 has 16 residues. V gave up 5 bases and J gave up 2 bases; unmatched junction bases: 4. Germline values: CDR1 SGHAT, CDR2 FQNNGV. The CDR3: CASSPGQGENTGELFF. Here the CDR3 DNA reads TGTGCCAGCAGCCCGGGACAGGGGGAAAACACCGGGGAGCTGTTTTTT.

The chain has TRBV28 and TRBJ1-6, with TRBD1 matching over 9 bases. The germline V gene has CDR1 MDHEN and CDR2 SYDVKM. The ends lost 10 bases at V and 6 bases at J; junction bases unmatched: 10. The CDR3 sequence is 15 residues long. Written as DNA, the CDR3 is TGTGCCACCGAATCGGGACAGGGCCTTAATTCACCCCTCCACTTT. Residues: CATESGQGLNSPLHF.

This sequence joins TRBV10-2 and TRBJ2-7, with 13 bases aligning to TRBD2. V shed 6 bases and J 5 bases; nucleotides not matched to a gene: 7. CDR3 length: 15 residues. From germline, CDR1 is WSHSY and CDR2 SAAADI. The CDR3 here is CASRGLAGVGNEQYF. CDR3 coding DNA: TGCGCCAGCAGAGGACTAGCGGGAGTTGGGAACGAGCAGTACTTC.

Of note for this clone: Other DNA variants within this sample encode the same CDR3. The chain joins TRBV7-9 to TRBJ1-1; a weak D match, TRBD1 (5 bases). The V and J ends lost 6 bases and 3 bases respectively, with 5 bases between them. Germline V lookup: CDR1 SEHNR, CDR2 FQNEAQ (reference sequence). This CDR3 is built from 11 residues. The CDR3 DNA sequence: TGTGCCAGCAGGGGGGACACTGAAGCTTTCTTT. It codes for CASRGDTEAFF. Combining the CDR3 with reference TRBV7-9 and TRBJ1-1 gives the whole variable domain DTGVSQNPRHKITKRGQNVTFRCDPISEHNRLYWYRQTLGQGPEFLTYFQNEAQLEKSRLLSDRFSAERPKGSFSTLEIQRTEQGDSAMYLCASRGDTEAFFGQGTRLTVV.

This chain links TRBV4-1 with TRBJ2-1; D is unclear. The ends were cut back, 1 base at V and 9 bases at J, with 10 bases in the middle. This CDR3 has 13 residues. Germline values: CDR1 MGHRA, CDR2 YSYEKL. The CDR3 loop reads CASSQVGTTEQFF. CDR3 coding DNA: TGCGCCAGCAGCCAAGTGGGCACCACTGAGCAGTTCTTC.

V is TRBV6-5 and J is TRBJ1-1; 7 positions match TRBD1. The CDR3 is 13 amino acids. V trimming: 7 bases; J trimming: 6 bases; junction bases outside the gene matches: 8. Germline CDR1 MNHEY, CDR2 SVGAGI. This CDR3 is CASIRQGYAEAFF. In DNA form, the CDR3 reads TGTGCCAGCATCCGACAGGGTTACGCTGAAGCTTTCTTT.

This clone has only one observation. The chain carries TRBV6-1 and TRBJ2-7; unclear D gene. V lost 2 bases, J lost 1 base, and 12 bases lay in between. CDR3 length: 15 amino acids. Germline lookup yields CDR1 MNHNS and CDR2 SASEGT. The CDR3 region has the DNA TGTGCCAGCAGTGAAAGGTGGAGCGAATCCTACGAGCAGTACTTC. Amino acids: CASSERWSESYEQYF.

As for this clone: This same CDR3 is encoded by further DNA sequences in the sample. The gene calls are TRBV27 and TRBJ1-1, with 11 bases lining up with TRBD1. Germline V gene sequence: CDR1 MNHEY, CDR2 SMNVEV (reference sequence). The CDR3 consists of 14 residues. With 3 bases clipped from V and 4 bases from J, the junction kept 1 base outside the gene matches. The CDR3 sequence is CASSFGTGGTEAFF. In DNA, the CDR3 is TGTGCCAGCAGTTTCGGGACAGGGGGCACTGAAGCTTTCTTT.

The V call is TRBV4-1, the J call TRBJ2-7; maybe TRBD1 (6 bases). Trimming shortened V by 0 bases and J by 3 bases, and 12 bases separated the two germline ends. The germline CDR1 and CDR2 sequences are MGHRA and YSYEKL. The CDR3 covers 15 residues. DNA for the CDR3: TGCGCCAGCAGCCAAGAGGGGGCTCGCATCTACGAGCAGTACTTC. This translates into CASSQEGARIYEQYF.

For this clone: A much larger clonotype is one base distant, so this may be a read error. The J gene is TRBJ2-7, the V gene TRBV7-6; 11 bases line up with TRBD2. The CDR3 extends over 14 amino acids. Germline-derived CDR1 and CDR2 are SGHVS and FNYEAQ. DNA of the CDR3: TGTGCCAGCAGCGTAGCGGGAGGGGGCTACGAGCAGTACTTC. Encoded protein: CASSVAGGGYEQYF.

This rearrangement joins TRBV7-8 to TRBJ2-3, with D perhaps matching TRBD1 or TRBD2 (5 bases each). CDR1 is SGHVS, CDR2 FQNEAQ, per germline. V was shortened by 5 bases and J by 0 bases, with 15 bases between the two germline ends. The CDR3 length is 16 residues. The CDR3 sequence is CASSTYGGSSTDTQYF. CDR3 DNA: TGTGCCAGCAGCACTTATGGGGGATCAAGCACAGATACGCAGTATTTT.

The J gene is TRBJ1-1, the V gene TRBV7-9; the D is unclear. V lost 5 bases, J lost 8 bases, and 9 bases lay in between. Germline CDR1 reads SEHNR; CDR2 reads FQNEAQ (reference sequence). The CDR3 length is 11 residues. The CDR3 here is CASSPNPEAFF. DNA of the CDR3: TGTGCCAGCAGCCCGAATCCCGAAGCTTTCTTT.

V is TRBV4-2 and J is TRBJ1-4, with D maybe TRBD1 (6 bases). Trimming shortened V by 3 bases and J by 8 bases, and 16 bases separated the two germline ends. Looked up from germline, CDR1 is LGHNA and CDR2 is YNFKEQ. The CDR3 runs 15 residues. CDR3 DNA: TGTGCCAGCAGCCAGGAACAGGGTTTACGGGAAAAACTGTTTTTT. Translated: CASSQEQGLREKLFF.

As concerns this clone: Other DNA sequences in the same sample also yield this CDR3. The V call is TRBV19, the J call TRBJ2-2; D is unclear. Trimming took off 5 bases at V and 0 bases at J, with 4 bases between the two ends. This CDR3 comprises 13 residues. Per the germline V gene, CDR1 is LNHDA and CDR2 is SQIVND (reference sequence). The CDR3 protein is CASSWTNTGELFF. The DNA of the CDR3 is TGTGCCAGTAGTTGGACGAACACCGGGGAGCTGTTTTTT.

The chain has TRBV10-3 and TRBJ2-1, with 10 bases matching TRBD2. This CDR3 comprises 19 residues. V dropped 6 bases and J dropped 0; count of bases not matched to a gene: 14. The germline V gene has CDR1 ENHRY and CDR2 SYGVKD. The CDR3 nucleotides are TGTGCCATCAGATCCGGGACTAGCGTTTCTCCGAGCTCCTACAATGAGCAGTTCTTC. Translating gives CAIRSGTSVSPSSYNEQFF.

The chain couples TRBV7-9 to TRBJ2-3, with 8 bases matching TRBD2. This CDR3 has 16 residues. Germline loops: CDR1 SEHNR, CDR2 FQNEAQ (reference sequence). J gave up 2 bases and V 4 bases, and 8 bases lay outside the gene matches. The DNA for the CDR3 is TGTGCCAGCAGCTGGGAACTAGCGGAGAACACAGATACGCAGTATTTT. Translating it yields CASSWELAENTDTQYF.

The chain uses TRBV15 and TRBJ2-5, with TRBD2 identical over 7 bases. V shed 8 bases, J shed 10 bases, and the junction held 13 bases outside the gene matches. This CDR3 spans 13 amino acids. Germline values: CDR1 LNHNV, CDR2 YYDKDF (reference sequence). This chain's CDR3 is CATARDAWEGQYF. The CDR3 region has the DNA TGTGCCACCGCCCGGGACGCATGGGAGGGCCAGTACTTC.

The chain links TRBV4-1 to TRBJ1-5; D is undetermined. CDR1 MGHRA and CDR2 YSYEKL come from the germline V gene. The CDR3 is made up of 16 amino acids. The V end was cut by 5 bases, the J end by 0 bases, with 14 bases between. In nucleotides, the CDR3 is TGCGCCAGCAGCATGGAGTACAGCCTTAGCAATCAGCCCCAGCATTTT. It yields the protein CASSMEYSLSNQPQHF.

The CDR3 here is CASSLIGRGQSDEQFF. Written as DNA, the CDR3 is TGTGCCAGCAGCTTAATAGGCAGGGGGCAATCGGATGAGCAGTTCTTC. The chain combines TRBV7-9 with TRBJ2-1; 8 nucleotides agree with TRBD1. The J segment lost 8 bases and the V segment lost 2 bases, leaving 11 bases of the junction unmatched. There are 16 residues in the CDR3. CDR1 SEHNR and CDR2 FQNEAQ come from the germline V gene (reference sequence).

The chain links TRBV7-9 to TRBJ1-3, with D uncertain. Trimming stripped 2 bases from V and 3 bases from J, with 8 bases between. This CDR3 is built from 14 residues. Per the germline V gene, CDR1 is SEHNR and CDR2 is FQNEAQ (reference sequence). The CDR3 bases are TGTGCCAGCAGCTTATTAGGAAATGGAAACACCATATATTTT. Amino acids: CASSLLGNGNTIYF. Full variable domain (missing parts from reference TRBV7-9 and TRBJ1-3): DTGVSQNPRHKITKRGQNVTFRCDPISEHNRLYWYRQTLGQGPEFLTYFQNEAQLEKSRLLSDRFSAERPKGSFSTLEIQRTEQGDSAMYLCASSLLGNGNTIYFGEGSWLTVV.